There are many counts of the clone carrying this T cell receptor beta chain. What it binds is unknown. The CDR3 runs 18 residues. Germline V gene lookup returns CDR1 MNHNY and CDR2 SVGAGI (reference sequence). Between the trimmed V and J ends, which lost 2 bases and 0 bases, there was a span of 17 bases. TCRdb reanalysed the reads using MiXCR and keeps one entry per CDR3 protein. The table records about 680,000 distinct CDR3 sequences, more than 20% of them present only once. This sample was taken from a study of T cell repertoires in cytomegalovirus infection. About the research overall: Both CMV infection and a matching HLA type were indicated by public TCR beta signatures.

Findings and limits, study-wide: Using cumulative public TCR beta family frequency, the authors identified those who carried CMV together with the relevant HLA. Dominant in the ex vivo response were TCR beta clonotypes restricted by HLA-C and specific for CMV.

The material sequenced was CD8+ T cells from PBMCs. This receptor was taken from a human donor in good health (CMV status not recorded). Some clones in this sample may be carry-over from other donors' samples. The chain joins TRBV6-6 to TRBJ1-5; tentatively, D is TRBD1 (5 bases). The CDR3 loop is CASSYVIRDRDSNQPQHF. The CDR3 DNA sequence: TGTGCCAGCAGTTACGTCATCCGGGACCGGGATAGCAATCAGCCCCAGCATTTT.